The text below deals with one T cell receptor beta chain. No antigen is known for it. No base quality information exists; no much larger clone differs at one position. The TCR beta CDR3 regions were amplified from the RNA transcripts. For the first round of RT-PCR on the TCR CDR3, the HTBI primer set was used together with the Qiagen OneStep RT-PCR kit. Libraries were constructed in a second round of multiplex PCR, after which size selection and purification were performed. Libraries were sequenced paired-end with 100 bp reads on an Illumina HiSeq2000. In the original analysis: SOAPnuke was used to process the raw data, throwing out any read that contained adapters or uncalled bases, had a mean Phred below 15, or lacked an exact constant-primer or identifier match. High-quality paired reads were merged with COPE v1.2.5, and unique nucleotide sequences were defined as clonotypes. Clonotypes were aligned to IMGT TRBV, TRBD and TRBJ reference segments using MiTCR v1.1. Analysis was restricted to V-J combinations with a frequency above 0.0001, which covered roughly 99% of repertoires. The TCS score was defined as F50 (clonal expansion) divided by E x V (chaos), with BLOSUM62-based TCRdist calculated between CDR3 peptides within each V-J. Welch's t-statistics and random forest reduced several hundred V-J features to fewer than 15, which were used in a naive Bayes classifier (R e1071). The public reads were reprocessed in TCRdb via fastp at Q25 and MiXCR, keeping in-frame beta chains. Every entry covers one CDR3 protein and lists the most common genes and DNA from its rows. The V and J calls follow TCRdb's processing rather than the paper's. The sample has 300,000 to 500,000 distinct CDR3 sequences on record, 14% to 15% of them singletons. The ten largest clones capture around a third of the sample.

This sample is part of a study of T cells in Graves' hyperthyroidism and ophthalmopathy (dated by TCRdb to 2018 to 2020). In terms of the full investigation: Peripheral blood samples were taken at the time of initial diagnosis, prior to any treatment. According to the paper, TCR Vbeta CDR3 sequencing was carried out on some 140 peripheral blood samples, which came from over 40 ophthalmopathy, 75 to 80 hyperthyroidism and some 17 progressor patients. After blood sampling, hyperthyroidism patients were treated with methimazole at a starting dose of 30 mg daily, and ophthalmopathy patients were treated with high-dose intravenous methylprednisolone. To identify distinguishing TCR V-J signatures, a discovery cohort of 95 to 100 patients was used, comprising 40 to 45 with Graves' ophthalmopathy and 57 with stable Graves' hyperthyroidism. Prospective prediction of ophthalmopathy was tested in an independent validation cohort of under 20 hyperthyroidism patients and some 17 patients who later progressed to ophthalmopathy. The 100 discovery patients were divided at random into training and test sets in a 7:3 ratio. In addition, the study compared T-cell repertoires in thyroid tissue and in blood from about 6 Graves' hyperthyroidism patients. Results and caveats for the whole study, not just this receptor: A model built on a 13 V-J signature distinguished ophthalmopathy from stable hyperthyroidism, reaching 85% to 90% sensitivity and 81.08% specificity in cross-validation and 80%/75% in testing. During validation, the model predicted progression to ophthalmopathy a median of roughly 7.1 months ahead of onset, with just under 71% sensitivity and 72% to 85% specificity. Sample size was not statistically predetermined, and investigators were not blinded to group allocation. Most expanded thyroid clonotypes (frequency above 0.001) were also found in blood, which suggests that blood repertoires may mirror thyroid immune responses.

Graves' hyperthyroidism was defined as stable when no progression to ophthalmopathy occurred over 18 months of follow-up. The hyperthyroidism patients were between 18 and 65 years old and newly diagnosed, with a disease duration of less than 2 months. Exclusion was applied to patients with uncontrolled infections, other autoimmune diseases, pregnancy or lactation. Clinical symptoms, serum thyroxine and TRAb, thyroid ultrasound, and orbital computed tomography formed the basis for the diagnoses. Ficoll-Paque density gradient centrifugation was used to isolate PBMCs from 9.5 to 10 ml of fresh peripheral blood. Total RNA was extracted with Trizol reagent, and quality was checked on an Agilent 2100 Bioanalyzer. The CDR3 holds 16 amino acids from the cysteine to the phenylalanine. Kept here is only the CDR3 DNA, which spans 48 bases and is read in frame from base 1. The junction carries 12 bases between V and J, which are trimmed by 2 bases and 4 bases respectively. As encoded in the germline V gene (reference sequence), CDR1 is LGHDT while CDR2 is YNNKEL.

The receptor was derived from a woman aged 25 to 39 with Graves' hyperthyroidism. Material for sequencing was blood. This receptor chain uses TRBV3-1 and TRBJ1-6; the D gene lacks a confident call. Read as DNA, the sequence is TGTGCCAGCAGCCAACCCCACAGTCGGTATAATTCACCCCTCCACTTT. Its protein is CASSQPHSRYNSPLHF.